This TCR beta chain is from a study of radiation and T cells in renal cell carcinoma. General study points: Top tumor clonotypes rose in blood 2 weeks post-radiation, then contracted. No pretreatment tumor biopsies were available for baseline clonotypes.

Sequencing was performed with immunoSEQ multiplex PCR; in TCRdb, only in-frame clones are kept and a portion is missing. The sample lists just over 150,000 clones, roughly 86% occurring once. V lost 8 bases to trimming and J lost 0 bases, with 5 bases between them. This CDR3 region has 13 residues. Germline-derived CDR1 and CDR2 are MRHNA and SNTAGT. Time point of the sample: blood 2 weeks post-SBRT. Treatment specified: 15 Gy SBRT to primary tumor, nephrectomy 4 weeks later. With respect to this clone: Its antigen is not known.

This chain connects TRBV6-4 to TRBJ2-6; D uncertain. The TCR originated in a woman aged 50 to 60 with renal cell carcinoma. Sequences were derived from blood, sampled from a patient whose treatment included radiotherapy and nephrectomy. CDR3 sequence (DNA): TGTGCCAGCCGGAGCTCTGGGGCCAACGTCCTGACTTTC. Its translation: CASRSSGANVLTF.